This TCR beta chain emerged from a study of blood T cell dynamics during melanoma immunotherapy. Turning to the study itself: Metastatic melanoma patients received first-line pembrolizumab or nivolumab plus ipilimumab. Findings and caveats of the study: The most clonal sorted CD8+ subset, immune-effector cells, was closest to cell-free DNA CDR3 sequences.

Germline CDR1 MNHEY, CDR2 SVGAGI. Trimming removed 6 bases from V and 8 bases from J; junction bases left unmatched: 6. The CDR3 consists of 13 residues. Here immunoSEQ multiplex PCR was the method, and the copy in TCRdb shows in-frame clones only, minus some. The table records over 10,000 clones, around 92% of them present only once. The time point here: pre-treatment baseline. One draw preceded checkpoint blockade; another followed its first cycle at week 3. Disease control meant complete response, partial response or stable disease at 12 weeks. Details on this clone: Its antigen is as yet unknown.

This TCR derives from a human donor with melanoma. Sequenced here: effector memory CD8+ T cells from blood, sampled from a patient treated with checkpoint blockade. The rearrangement joins TRBV6-5 to TRBJ1-4; TRBD1 matches at 7 bases. The CDR3 sequence is CASRTPGQEKLFF. The CDR3 DNA reads as TGTGCCAGCAGAACGCCGGGACAGGAAAAACTGTTTTTT.